Below are 14 T cell receptor beta chains sequenced from a single sample in a study of shared clonotypes between healthy human individuals. This table comes from immunoSEQ multiplex PCR, and its TCRdb copy is limited to in-frame clones, with some not included. Of approximately 1,500,000 clones in the sample, approximately 97% were seen once. Material for sequencing was naive CD4+ T cells sorted from blood. The subset here: CD45RA+ positively selected. These receptors originate from a man aged 25 to 40 in good health.

This chain connects TRBV7-2 to TRBJ2-7, with 7 bases lining up with TRBD2. Germline CDR1 and CDR2: SGHTA and FQGNSA. The CDR3 sequence is 14 residues long. After removal of 3 bases from V and 4 bases from J, the junction contained 6 bases not matched to a gene. The CDR3 region has the DNA TGTGCCAGCAGCTTGGGGAGGGCCGGGTACGAGCAGTACTTC. This translates into CASSLGRAGYEQYF.

The genes are TRBV5-1 and TRBJ1-1; tentatively, D is TRBD1 (6 bases). The CDR3 has 15 amino acids. V was cut by 0 bases and J by 0 bases, with 9 bases left in between. Germline V lookup: CDR1 SGHRS, CDR2 YFSETQ. CDR3 nucleotides: TGCGCCAGCAGCTTGGATACAGGGATGAACACTGAAGCTTTCTTT. Protein product: CASSLDTGMNTEAFF.

V is TRBV7-2 and J is TRBJ2-3; 12 bases match TRBD2. J lost 4 bases, V lost 5 bases, and 10 bases had no gene match. This CDR3 has 17 residues. Per the germline V gene, CDR1 is SGHTA and CDR2 is FQGNSA. CDR3 in amino acids: CASSTRTSGTVADTQYF. The CDR3 DNA reads TGTGCCAGCAGCACAAGGACTAGCGGGACGGTGGCAGATACGCAGTATTTT.

This chain links TRBV10-1 with TRBJ2-1; possible D gene TRBD1, 6 bases. Trimming stripped 1 base from V and 12 bases from J, with 13 bases between. CDR1 is WNHNN, CDR2 SYGVQD, per germline (reference sequence). CDR3 length: 13 residues. CDR3: CASSEFSPQGQFF. DNA for the CDR3: TGCGCCAGCAGTGAGTTCAGCCCACAGGGGCAGTTCTTC.

CDR3 DNA sequence: TGTGCCAGTATCTCCATAGCGGGAGATATCAATGAGCAGTTCTTC. This translates into CASISIAGDINEQFF. This chain uses TRBV11-3 with TRBJ2-1, with 9 bases aligning to TRBD2. The CDR3 is made up of 15 amino acids. The germline V gene has CDR1 SGHNT and CDR2 YENEEA. V shed 9 bases and J 6 bases; nucleotides not matched to a gene: 12.

CDR3 in amino acids: CAKGPTPYEQYF. In nucleotides, the CDR3 is TGTGCCAAAGGACCGACACCCTACGAGCAGTACTTC. J is TRBJ2-7 and V is TRBV10-3; no definite D call. CDR3 length: 12 residues. CDR1 is ENHRY and CDR2 is SYGVKD in the germline V gene. Trimming took 10 bases from V and 2 from J, leaving 12 bases between them.

The gene calls are TRBV7-2 and TRBJ2-2; tentative D call: TRBD1 (5 bases). The V gene lost 6 bases and the J gene lost 6 bases, with 17 bases spanning the gap. The CDR3 runs to 15 residues. Per the germline V gene, CDR1 is SGHTA and CDR2 is FQGNSA. The CDR3 DNA sequence: TGTGCCAGCAGTACCTCAGGGCCAAGGGCCGGGGAGCTGTTTTTT. This encodes CASSTSGPRAGELFF.

The table lists this clone with a count of one. This rearrangement joins TRBV21-1 to TRBJ2-5; the table's TRBD1 call for D was not verified on the DNA. TRBV21-1 corresponds to a pseudogene. The CDR3 consists of 16 residues. This CDR3 reads CASSKGTGNLGETQYF. The CDR3 DNA is TGTGCCAGCAGCAAAGGAACAGGGAATTTGGGGGAGACCCAGTACTTC.

This clone was recorded once. The chain couples TRBV11-2 to TRBJ2-7; D gene unclear. V was shortened by 0 bases and J by 2 bases, with 5 bases between the two germline ends. CDR3 length equals 13 residues. From germline, CDR1 is SGHAT and CDR2 FQNNGV. The CDR3 nucleotides read TGTGCCAGCAGCTTAGATGGTGCCTACGAGCAGTACTTC. Translating it yields CASSLDGAYEQYF.

The rearrangement links TRBV7-3 to TRBJ2-3; no firm D call. This CDR3 has 17 residues. Germline V gives CDR1 SGHTA, CDR2 FQGTGA. V lost 1 base to trimming and J lost 1 base, with 15 bases between them. DNA for the CDR3: TGTGCCAGCAGCTTAATCGGGCACTCGCTCGGCACAGATACGCAGTATTTT. It yields the protein CASSLIGHSLGTDTQYF.

The rearrangement joins TRBV5-1 to TRBJ2-1; no clear D gene. The CDR3 length is 16 residues. Trimming cost V 4 bases and J 9 bases, with 23 bases left between them. Germline lookup yields CDR1 SGHRS and CDR2 YFSETQ. CDR3: CASSRGDPIYNVEQFF. The CDR3 DNA sequence: TGCGCCAGCAGCCGAGGCGACCCCATTTACAATGTTGAGCAGTTCTTC.

The chain joins TRBV5-4 to TRBJ2-1, with TRBD2 matching 8 bases. With 4 bases clipped from V and 5 bases from J, the junction kept 8 bases outside the gene matches. CDR3 length: 15 amino acids. Germline V CDR1 and CDR2: SGHNT, YYREEE (reference sequence). The CDR3 DNA reads as TGTGCCAGCAGCCCCTCGGGACTAGTCAACAATGAGCAGTTCTTC. This codes for CASSPSGLVNNEQFF.

The chain carries TRBV10-3 and TRBJ1-5; unclear D gene. CDR3 size: 15 residues. Trimming removed 3 bases from V and 4 bases from J, with 13 bases in between. CDR1 is ENHRY and CDR2 is SYGVKD in the germline V gene. The CDR3 DNA is TGTGCCATCAGTGATAGGATGGCAAAGAATCAGCCCCAGCATTTT. Residues: CAISDRMAKNQPQHF.

The rearrangement joins TRBV28 to TRBJ2-7; D is perhaps TRBD1 or TRBD2 (5 bases each). Trimming left V 5 bases short and J 1 base short, with 15 bases between. The germline V gene encodes CDR1 MDHEN and CDR2 SYDVKM. The CDR3 is made up of 15 amino acids. In DNA form, the CDR3 reads TGTGCCAGCAGTCCACCCGCCGGGACGTCCTACGAGCAGTACTTC. It encodes CASSPPAGTSYEQYF.